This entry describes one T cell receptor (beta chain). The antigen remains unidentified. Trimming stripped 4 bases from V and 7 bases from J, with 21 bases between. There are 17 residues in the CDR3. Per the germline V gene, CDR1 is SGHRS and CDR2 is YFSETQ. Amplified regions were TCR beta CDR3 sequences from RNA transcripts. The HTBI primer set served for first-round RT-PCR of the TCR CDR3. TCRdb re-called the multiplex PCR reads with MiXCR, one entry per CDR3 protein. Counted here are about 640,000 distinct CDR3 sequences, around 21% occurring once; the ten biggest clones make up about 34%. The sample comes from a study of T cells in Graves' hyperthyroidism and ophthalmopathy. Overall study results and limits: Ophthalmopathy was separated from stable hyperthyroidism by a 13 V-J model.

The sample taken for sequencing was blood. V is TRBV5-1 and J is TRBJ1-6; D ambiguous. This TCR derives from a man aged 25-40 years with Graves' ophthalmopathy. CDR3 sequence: CASSLMPLDASNSPLHF. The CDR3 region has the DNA TGCGCCAGCAGCCTGATGCCCCTAGACGCATCGAATTCACCCCTCCACTTT.